Reported below is one T cell receptor beta chain. The sample originates from a study of blood T cell repertoires in COVID-19. Overall study context: Nucleic acid was either cDNA or gDNA, and it came from T cells, B-cell-depleted T cells, or PBMCs.

The repertoire was sequenced with immunoSEQ multiplex PCR; TCRdb's copy has only in-frame clones and lacks some. The table records 150,000 to 200,000 clones, 90% to 95% of them present only once. The CDR3 has 16 residues. V trimming: 6 bases; J trimming: 9 bases; junction bases outside the gene matches: 19. The germline V gene encodes CDR1 SGHVS and CDR2 FQNEAQ. The rearrangement joins TRBV7-8 to TRBJ1-1, with 7 bases aligning to TRBD1. This receptor was identified in a woman aged 45 to 65 with acute or convalescent COVID-19. Sequenced sample: peripheral blood. This CDR3 reads CASRPGGNRALTQAFF. The CDR3, as DNA: TGTGCCAGCAGACCAGGGGGGAACAGGGCCTTAACCCAAGCTTTCTTT.